These T cell receptor beta chains were read from a single sample in a study of shared clonotypes between healthy human individuals. Assay: immunoSEQ multiplex PCR; the TCRdb copy retains only in-frame clones and omits some. The profile covers around 1.1 million clones, with around 78% appearing a single time and roughly 0.55% taken by the ten largest. Sequencing was carried out using memory CD4+ T cells from PBMCs. Receptors were obtained from a young man in good health. Some clones in this sample may be carry-over from other donors' samples. The CDR3 runs from the conserved cysteine through the conserved F or W. Each record gives: clone size, V gene, D gene, J gene, CDR3 protein, CDR3 DNA. The D gene is left open where the match is weak. Expanded clones are given a class, and other clones once, few, many or no size at all.

>.|TRBV29-1|.|TRBJ1-2
CSVLGNAGYTF
TGCAGCGTCTTGGGGAATGCTGGCTACACCTTC
>.|TRBV10-3|.|TRBJ1-1
CAISGSEGWVAFF
TGTGCCATCAGCGGTTCGGAAGGATGGGTAGCTTTCTTT
>.|TRBV10-1|.|TRBJ2-7
CASSATSRWDEQYF
TGCGCCAGCAGTGCTACTTCCCGTTGGGACGAGCAGTACTTC
>.|TRBV7-9|TRBD2|TRBJ2-7
CASSLSGRANEQYF
TGTGCCAGCAGCTTAAGCGGGAGGGCAAACGAGCAGTACTTC
>.|TRBV11-2|.|TRBJ1-1
CASSLIRGGTEAFF
TGTGCCAGCAGCTTAATAAGGGGGGGCACTGAAGCTTTCTTT
>.|TRBV4-1|.|TRBJ1-4
CASSQGQSEKLFF
TGCGCCAGCAGCCAAGGTCAGAGTGAAAAACTGTTTTTT
>.|TRBV6-6|.|TRBJ1-1
CASSYGQNTEAFF
TGTGCCAGCAGTTACGGACAGAACACTGAAGCTTTCTTT
>.|TRBV18|.|TRBJ1-4
CASSPRARGEKLFF
TGTGCCAGCTCACCTCGGGCCCGAGGAGAAAAACTGTTTTTT
>once|TRBV5-1|TRBD1|TRBJ2-5
CASSQSGQGPQETQYF
TGCGCCAGCAGCCAGTCGGGACAGGGACCCCAAGAGACCCAGTACTTC
>.|TRBV5-5|TRBD1|TRBJ2-7
CASSRQGQIPYEQYF
TGTGCCAGCAGCCGTCAGGGACAGATTCCCTACGAGCAGTACTTC
>few|TRBV7-2|.|TRBJ2-7
CASSLLNEQYF
TGTGCCAGCAGCTTACTAAATGAGCAGTACTTC